Listed below are T cell receptor beta chains from one sample, sequenced in a study of PD-1 blockade in classical Hodgkin lymphoma. Sequencing used immunoSEQ multiplex PCR; TCRdb keeps in-frame clones, though not all of them. The sample consists of 40,000 or so clones, 75% to 85% of them appearing once. The sequences come from peripheral blood mononuclear cells (PBMCs), collected at baseline. The receptor source for this set is a human donor with classical Hodgkin lymphoma. Each CDR3 is given with its conserved first and last residue. Fields, in order: J gene, V gene, CDR3 protein.

>TRBJ1-2|TRBV2
CASSEGAGYTF
>TRBJ2-7|TRBV5-1
CASSLDRQVPEQYF
>TRBJ2-7|TRBV28
CASSFDDEQYF
>TRBJ2-7|TRBV29-1
CSVGGGQLSYEQYF
>TRBJ1-1|TRBV5-1
CASSYGQGASLTEAFF
>TRBJ2-7|TRBV29-1
CSHPGQGTYEQYF
>TRBJ1-5|TRBV29-1
CSVSDSNQPQHF
>TRBJ2-1|TRBV2
CASRGGLAEYNEQFF
>TRBJ1-4|TRBV6-6
CASTFGSTATNEKLFF
>TRBJ1-2|TRBV6-6
CASSYGRVYGYTF
>TRBJ1-5|TRBV7-2
CASSPTARTENQPQHF
>TRBJ1-4|TRBV19
CASSISEKLFF
>TRBJ2-5|TRBV11-2
CASSLEGVETQYF
>TRBJ1-2|TRBV6-5
CASSYSGDSSNYGYTF
>TRBJ1-4|TRBV6-5
CASRTGTVNEKLFF
>TRBJ2-2|TRBV28
CASSRLKGGRTGELFF
>TRBJ2-1|TRBV10-3
CAMSPGGEYNEQFF
>TRBJ1-3|TRBV10-3
CAISSSGNTIYF
>TRBJ2-1|TRBV9
CASSVDMGLRGREQFF
>TRBJ1-2|TRBV6-1
CASSGYRAANYGYTF
>TRBJ2-1|TRBV4-1
CASSQDRGVVEQFF
>TRBJ2-1|TRBV28
CASSSNTGLAGVGEQFF
>TRBJ2-5|TRBV19
CASSVLQGRGEETQYF
>TRBJ1-5|TRBV27
CASSRSSSFRDGSNQPQHF
>TRBJ2-1|TRBV9
CASSVVQGFYNEQFF
>TRBJ2-5|TRBV10-2
CASRWGGQETQYF
>TRBJ2-1|TRBV5-1
CASSPGLAESYNEQFF
>TRBJ2-4|TRBV6-1
CASSEPVEGAAKNIQYF
>TRBJ2-1|TRBV6-5
CASSATGTLYNEQFF